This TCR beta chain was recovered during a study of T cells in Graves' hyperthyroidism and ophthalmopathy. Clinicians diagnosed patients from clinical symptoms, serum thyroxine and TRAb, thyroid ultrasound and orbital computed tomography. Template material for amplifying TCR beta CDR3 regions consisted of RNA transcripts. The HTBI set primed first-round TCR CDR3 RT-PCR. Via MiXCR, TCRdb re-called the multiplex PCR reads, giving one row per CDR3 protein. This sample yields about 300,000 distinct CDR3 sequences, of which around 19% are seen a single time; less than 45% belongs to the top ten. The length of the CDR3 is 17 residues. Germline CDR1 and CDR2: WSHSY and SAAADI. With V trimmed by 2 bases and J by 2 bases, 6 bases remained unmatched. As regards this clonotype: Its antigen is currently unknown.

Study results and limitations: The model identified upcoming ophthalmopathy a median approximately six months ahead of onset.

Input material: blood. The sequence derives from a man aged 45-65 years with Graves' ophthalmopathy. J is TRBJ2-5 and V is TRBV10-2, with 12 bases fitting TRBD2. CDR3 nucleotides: TGCGCCAGCAGTGAGCCTAGGACTAGCGGGATTCAAGAGACCCAGTACTTC. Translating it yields CASSEPRTSGIQETQYF.